The present entry profiles one T cell receptor beta chain with its context. These data are taken from a study of technical replicates of blood from a few donors. Clones were sequenced by immunoSEQ multiplex PCR, and TCRdb holds only the in-frame ones, with some missing. Seen here are some 70,000 clones, about 97% observed once, and the top ten hold about 0.3%. Germline V lookup: CDR1 MDHEN, CDR2 SYDVKM. The ends lost 6 bases at V and 6 bases at J; junction bases unmatched: 8. The CDR3 is 16 amino acids. The rearrangement uses TRBV28 and TRBJ2-7; 16 nucleotides match TRBD2. The sequencing sample was made of T cells isolated from PBMCs. The TCR was taken from a human donor in good health. The CDR3 sequence is CASRGLAGGPPPEQYF. CDR3 DNA: TGTGCCAGCAGGGGACTAGCGGGAGGGCCCCCCCCCGAGCAGTACTTC.